The sequence of this T cell receptor (beta chain) was determined in a study of blood T cell repertoires in COVID-19. As for the study in general: From T cells, B-cell-depleted T cells, or PBMCs came the material, which was cDNA or gDNA.

In the authors' workflow: Nucleated cell counts were estimated from reference gene primer amplification. Assay: immunoSEQ multiplex PCR; the TCRdb copy retains only in-frame clones and omits some. V, J and clone size are those of that table, while D and trimming were read from the DNA. The sample has about 260,000 clones, around 90% seen once. Germline-derived CDR1 and CDR2 are SGHAT and FQNNGV. V was pared by 8 bases and J by 2 bases, with 15 bases of the junction left unmatched. The length of the CDR3 is 16 residues. Sequencing was carried out using peripheral blood. The clonotype originates from a human donor in a cohort sampled during active COVID-19. The V call is TRBV11-2, the J call TRBJ2-7, with TRBD1 matching 7 bases. CDR3 sequence: CASYPMGQPEAYEQYF. CDR3 DNA sequence: TGTGCCAGCTACCCCATGGGACAGCCTGAGGCCTACGAGCAGTACTTC. The full variable domain, in which reference TRBV11-2 and TRBJ2-7 provide the parts outside the CDR3, is EAGVAQSPRYKIIEKRQSVAFWCNPISGHATLYWYQQILGQGPKLLIQFQNNGVVDDSQLPKDRFSAERLKGVDSTLKIQPAKLEDSAVYLCASYPMGQPEAYEQYFGPGTRLTVT.